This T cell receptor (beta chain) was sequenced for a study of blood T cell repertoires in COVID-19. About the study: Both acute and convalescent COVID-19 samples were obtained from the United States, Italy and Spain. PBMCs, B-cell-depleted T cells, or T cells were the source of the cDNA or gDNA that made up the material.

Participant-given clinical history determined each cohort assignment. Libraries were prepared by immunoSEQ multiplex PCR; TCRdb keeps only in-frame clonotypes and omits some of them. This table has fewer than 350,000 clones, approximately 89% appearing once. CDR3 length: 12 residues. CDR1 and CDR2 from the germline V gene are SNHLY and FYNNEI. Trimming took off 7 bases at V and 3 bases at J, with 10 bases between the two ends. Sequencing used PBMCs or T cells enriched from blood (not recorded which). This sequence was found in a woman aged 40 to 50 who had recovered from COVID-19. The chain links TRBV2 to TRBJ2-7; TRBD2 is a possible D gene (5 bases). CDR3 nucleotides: TGTGCCAGCACTGCCGAGGGCTACGAGCAGTACTTC. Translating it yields CASTAEGYEQYF.